Following are 7 T cell receptor beta chains from one sample sequenced in a study of T-cell reconstitution after alpha-beta-depleted transplantation in children. Unique molecular identifiers tagged the TCRbeta library. TCRdb ran MiXCR on the PCR reads and lists one entry per CDR3 protein. Among tens of thousands of distinct CDR3 sequences listed, about 9% were seen once. Source: PBMCs, mostly from graft donor cells, taken 60 days after TCRalphabeta/CD19-depleted stem cell transplant. These receptors were collected from a male patient between 2 and 10 years old who had a stem cell transplant for chronic granulomatous disease, so the T cells may come from the graft donor.

This clonotype was recorded many times. The J gene is TRBJ2-3, the V gene TRBV3-1; the D call may be TRBD1 or TRBD2 (6 bases each). Trimming removed 0 bases from V and 0 bases from J, with 19 bases in between. Germline values: CDR1 LGHDT, CDR2 YNNKEL (reference sequence). This CDR3 comprises 19 residues. The CDR3 here is CASSQDRDRGGPSTDTQYF. The CDR3 nucleotides are TGTGCCAGCAGCCAAGACAGGGACCGAGGGGGGCCTAGCACAGATACGCAGTATTTT.

The CDR3 nucleotides are TGTGCCACCTCGGTCGGGGAGCGCACAGATACGCAGTATTTT. Protein sequence: CATSVGERTDTQYF. V and J are TRBV10-3 and TRBJ2-3; D may be TRBD2 (5 bases). Germline CDR1 reads ENHRY; CDR2 reads SYGVKD. This CDR3 is 14 amino acids long. V was shortened by 10 bases and J by 1 base, with 15 bases between the two germline ends.

This clonotype was counted at least ten times. The rearrangement uses TRBV13 and TRBJ2-4; TRBD2 agrees at 7 bases. The CDR3 length is 16 residues. The germline V gene encodes CDR1 PRHDT and CDR2 FYEKMQ (reference sequence). J lost 0 bases, V lost 6 bases, and 8 bases had no gene match. DNA for the CDR3: TGTGCCAGCAGTCCTAAGGGACTACTAGCCAAAAACATTCAGTACTTC. Protein: CASSPKGLLAKNIQYF.

Only a few counts were recorded for this clonotype. The rearrangement joins TRBV20-1 to TRBJ1-5; possible D gene TRBD1, 6 bases. Germline values: CDR1 DFQATT, CDR2 SNEGSKA (reference sequence). This CDR3 contains 12 residues. Trimming left V 7 bases short and J 5 bases short, with 12 bases between. The CDR3 loop reads CSGQEEDQPQHF. The CDR3 nucleotides read TGCAGTGGACAGGAGGAGGATCAGCCCCAGCATTTT.

This clonotype was recorded at least ten times. This rearrangement joins TRBV6-1 to TRBJ2-7; TRBD1 matches 9 bases. V shed 9 bases, J shed 5 bases, and the junction held 17 bases outside the gene matches. CDR3 length equals 16 residues. The V gene's germline CDR1 is MNHNS and CDR2 SASEGT. CDR3 sequence: CARRGNEDRGVHEQYF. CDR3 coding DNA: TGTGCCAGGCGCGGGAACGAGGACAGGGGTGTCCACGAGCAGTACTTC.

The chain is built from TRBV5-5 and TRBJ2-2; no firm D call. Germline CDR1 is SGHKS and CDR2 is YYEKEE (reference sequence). The CDR3 consists of 14 residues. V lost 2 bases to trimming and J lost 3 bases, with 8 bases between them. As DNA, the CDR3 is TGTGCCAGCAGCTTTGTACGGGACACCGGGGAGCTGTTTTTT. It specifies CASSFVRDTGELFF.

There are many counts of this clonotype. This chain links TRBV20-1 with TRBJ2-1; D might be TRBD1 (5 bases). V lost 0 bases and J lost 11, with 8 bases in between. Germline V gene lookup returns CDR1 DFQATT and CDR2 SNEGSKA (reference sequence). This CDR3 has 11 amino acids. This chain's CDR3 is CSARDDSQQFF. The CDR3 region has the DNA TGCAGTGCTAGAGACGACAGCCAGCAGTTCTTC.